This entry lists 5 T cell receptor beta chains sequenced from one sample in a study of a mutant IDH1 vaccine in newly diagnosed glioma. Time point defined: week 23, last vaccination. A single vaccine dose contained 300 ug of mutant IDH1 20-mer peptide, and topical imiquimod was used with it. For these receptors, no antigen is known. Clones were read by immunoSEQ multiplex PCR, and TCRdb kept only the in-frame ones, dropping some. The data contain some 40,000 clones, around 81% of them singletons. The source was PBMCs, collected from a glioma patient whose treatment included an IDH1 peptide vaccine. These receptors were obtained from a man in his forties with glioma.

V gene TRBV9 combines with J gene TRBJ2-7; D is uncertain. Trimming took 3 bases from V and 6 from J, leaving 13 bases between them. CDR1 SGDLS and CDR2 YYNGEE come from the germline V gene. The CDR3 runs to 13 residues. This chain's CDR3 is CASSAKSGGEQYF. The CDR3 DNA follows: TGTGCCAGCAGCGCGAAGTCAGGTGGCGAGCAGTACTTC.

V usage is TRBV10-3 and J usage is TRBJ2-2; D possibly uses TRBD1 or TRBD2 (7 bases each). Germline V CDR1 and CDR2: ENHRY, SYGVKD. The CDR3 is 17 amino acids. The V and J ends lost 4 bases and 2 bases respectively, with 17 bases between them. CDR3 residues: CAISAPLRGGNTGELFF. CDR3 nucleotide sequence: TGTGCCATCAGTGCCCCCCTCAGGGGGGGAAACACCGGGGAGCTGTTTTTT.

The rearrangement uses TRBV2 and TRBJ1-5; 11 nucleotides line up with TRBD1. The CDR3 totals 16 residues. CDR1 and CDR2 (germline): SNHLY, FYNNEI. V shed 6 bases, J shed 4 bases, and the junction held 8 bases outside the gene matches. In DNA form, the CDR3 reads TGTGCCAGCAGGGGCCGGACAGGGGGCGGAAATCAGCCCCAGCATTTT. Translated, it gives CASRGRTGGGNQPQHF.

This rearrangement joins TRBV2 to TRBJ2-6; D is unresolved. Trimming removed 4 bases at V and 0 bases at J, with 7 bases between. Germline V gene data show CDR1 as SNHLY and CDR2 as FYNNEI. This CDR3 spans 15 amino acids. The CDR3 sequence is CASSGSVSGANVLTF. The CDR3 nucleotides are TGTGCCAGCAGTGGTTCTGTCTCTGGGGCCAACGTCCTGACTTTC.

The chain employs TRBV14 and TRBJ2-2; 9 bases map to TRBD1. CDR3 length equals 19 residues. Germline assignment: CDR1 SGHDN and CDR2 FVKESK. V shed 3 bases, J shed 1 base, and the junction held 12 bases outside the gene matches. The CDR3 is CASSHTGGRGVLNTGELFF. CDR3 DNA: TGTGCCAGCAGCCACACAGGGGGCCGGGGGGTCTTGAACACCGGGGAGCTGTTTTTT. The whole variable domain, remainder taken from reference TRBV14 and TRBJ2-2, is EAGVTQFPSHSVIEKGQTVTLRCDPISGHDNLYWYRRVMGKEIKFLLHFVKESKQDESGMPNNRFLAERTGGTYSTLKVQPAELEDSGVYFCASSHTGGRGVLNTGELFFGEGSRLTVL.